The T cell receptor beta chain described here comes from a study of early stage breast cancer tumors. Sequenced by immunoSEQ multiplex PCR; TCRdb stores in-frame clones only, minus some. The data contain under 20,000 clones, around 82% of them seen just once; the ten biggest clones take up approximately 1.8%. The germline V gene encodes CDR1 SGHRS and CDR2 YFSETQ. Trimming stripped 0 bases from V and 4 bases from J, with 13 bases between. CDR3 length: 15 amino acids. General study findings and limits: Comparing each tissue with blood distinguished tumor from normal in most of the 16 patients.

Note on this clone: Its antigen is undetermined.

The chain uses TRBV5-1 and TRBJ1-2; possible D gene TRBD1, 6 bases. The clonotype comes from a person aged 65-85 years with breast cancer. The sequencing input was blood. This CDR3 is CASSLDGGQVYGYTF. CDR3 nucleotides: TGCGCCAGCAGCTTGGACGGGGGGCAGGTCTATGGCTACACCTTC.